This T cell receptor beta chain was observed in a study of T cells in Graves' hyperthyroidism and ophthalmopathy. Per germline, CDR1 MDHEN and CDR2 SYDVKM. Trimming at V came to 2 bases and at J to 7 bases, leaving 6 bases not matched to a gene. The length of the CDR3 is 15 residues. Researchers amplified the TCR beta CDR3 regions from RNA transcripts. The HTBI primer set was used in a first-round RT-PCR of the TCR CDR3. Each CDR3 protein gets one entry after TCRdb re-called the multiplex PCR reads with MiXCR. In the table there are 350,000 to 400,000 distinct CDR3 sequences, 15% to 20% of which are singletons.

The TCR was taken from a young man with Graves' ophthalmopathy. The sample comprised blood. The chain links TRBV28 to TRBJ2-7, with TRBD1 matching 12 bases. Written as DNA, the CDR3 is TGTGCCAGCAGTTTAGGGACAGGGGGCCGGGATGAGCAGTACTTC. This sequence encodes CASSLGTGGRDEQYF.